This T cell receptor beta chain appears in the sequencing data of a study of cytomegalovirus exposure and HLA in healthy donors (dated by TCRdb to 2017 to 2019). A note on the overall study: An earlier analysis of approximately 550 of the donors reported 250 to 350 Gb of sequence data and 100 million to 130 million unique TCR beta sequences from about 180 million T cells. An early release that covered approximately 600 HLA-typed donors contained about 300 gigabases of sequencing data and around 85 million unique TCR sequences. Of the approximately 400 genotyped donors, approximately 83% fell in the genetic ancestry cluster associated with self-reported Caucasian donors. The study was designed to test whether signatures of past pathogen exposure could be identified by cataloging public T cell receptors. The study used immunosequencing to profile the T cell repertoires of several hundred subjects and linked those repertoires to cytomegalovirus serostatus. A separate validation cohort of roughly 130 different subjects was used in addition to the approximately 700-subject first cohort. To predict cytomegalovirus infection status, the study combined high-throughput TCR immunosequencing, statistical association of individual TCRs with disease status, and machine learning. A later analysis re-examined previously published TCR beta repertoires from around 670 donors and added high-resolution HLA genotyping to investigate patterns of TCR occurrence. Rather than drawing on any new phenotypic data, the later analysis identified candidate immune exposures from TCR beta sequences and the way those sequences occurred across donors. An earlier analysis of around 540 of the donors applied high-throughput TCR beta sequencing to assess whether each TCR beta V gene segment acted as functional or pseudogenic. Donor age, sex, ethnicity and CMV serostatus were collected together with the repertoire data. Genome-wide SNP genotypes for about three fifths of the roughly 700 donors were used in a later genetic analysis, which treated that subset as a discovery cohort. All discovery cohort repertoires had been generated using a single sequencing platform. HLA typing covered class I and class II loci at four-digit resolution. Typing coverage differed by locus: A, B, C, DRB1 and DQB1 were typed in about 629-630 donors, DQA1 in 522, DPA1 in roughly 590, and DPB1 in roughly 450. Four to six DR-DQ haplotypes were handled as single units for association and clustering, since linkage in the cohort was strong. Across approximately 420 genotyped donors of the cohort, an average of approximately 240,000 unique TCR beta nucleotide sequences per donor were sequenced, and about a sixth of those sequences were non-productive.

Beyond this particular receptor, the publication reports: The classifier was reported to diagnose cytomegalovirus status with high specificity and sensitivity in both the original and validation cohorts. A further reported finding was that TCR beta sequences accurately predicted the HLA-A and HLA-B alleles for most subjects in the first cohort. A later analysis found that HLA-associated TCR beta chains were more clonally expanded and had lower generation probabilities than equally common non-associated chains. A later genetic analysis associated a missense DCLRE1C variant with V-gene and J-gene trimming of TCR beta chains, and an independent cohort replicated the association. HLA typing was unavailable for some donors at each locus, so association tests used only the typed subset. The authors suggested that the approach could potentially be generalized to other disease states and immunological phenotypes. Because counts were too low, about 17 rarely observed V segments, including chromosome 9 orphons, were excluded from the earlier analysis of 587 of the donors. Some IMGT-functional V segments, including TRBV6-2 and TRBV6-3, could not be distinguished by the 87-base-pair reads and were therefore excluded. In a later analysis, the rate of TCR association differed among HLA loci, with DRB1 alleles having the most associated TCRs and HLA-C alleles having the fewest. Broadly in line with IMGT annotations, most TCR beta V segments showed up in productive rearrangements about 87% or about 30% of the time in an earlier analysis of a few hundred of the donors. In vitro tests confirmed that a few of the cytomegalovirus-associated TCR beta chains recognize cytomegalovirus antigens. In a later analysis, some 17,000 TCR beta sequences were associated with specific HLA alleles at a false discovery rate of 0.05. A later analysis reported that several top co-occurrence clusters appeared linked to parvovirus B19, influenza, CMV and Epstein-Barr virus. A cluster of highly shared sequence variants was judged likely to represent a technical artifact of the sequencing pipeline. Immune exposure information for the cohort was limited to CMV serostatus. Compared with the roughly 700-donor mean, donors in an Asian-associated ancestry cluster had fewer N-insertions in productive TCRs, according to a later genetic analysis. A total of 150 or so TCR beta chains were listed by the study as associated with cytomegalovirus. This cohort had only TCR beta chains sequenced, and the lack of alpha or paired-chain data limited which features could be detected. The presence/absence analyses assumed that sequencing depth was roughly uniform across donors, and that assumption may not be true. Most CMV-associated TCR beta chains appeared to be HLA-restricted in a later analysis, and the HLA associations seemed to be driven largely by CMV exposure. When HLA alleles, especially DR and DQ, strongly co-occurred, attributing TCR associations to individual alleles was difficult. Linkage disequilibrium might explain the correlated functional status among segregating V segments, but an unknown experimental factor could not be ruled out. Most TCR sequences were seen in very few donors, while some public TCRs were found in many individuals.

The cohort was made up of roughly 670 healthy bone marrow donors. At the time of sampling, all cohort members were nominally healthy, though unrecorded immune exposures were likely present. The donor tested CMV seronegative and was one of the 352 seronegative cohort members. Every donor gave a peripheral blood sample, and the peripheral blood mononuclear cells from that sample were used for TCR beta sequencing. The Qiagen DNeasy Blood Extraction Kit was used to extract genomic DNA from the blood cell samples. The library was built by means of the immunoSEQ multiplex PCR assay. A mixture of 60 forward primers for TCR Vbeta segments and 13 reverse primers for TCR Jbeta segments was used in the multiplex PCR. Amplification of the CDR3 region of rearranged TCR beta genes was performed with a multiplex PCR assay on genomic DNA. Amplified TCR beta libraries were sequenced as 87-base-pair reads on the Illumina HiSeq System. The study's processing was this. Across the 600 to 700 repertoires, a later analysis counted tens of millions of unique TCR beta chains, 9 million to 14 million of which were shared by at least two donors. Raw reads were error-corrected and collapsed into unique sequences by a nearest-neighbor algorithm in which closely related sequences were merged to remove PCR and sequencing errors. CDR3 sequences were aligned to IMGT reference sequences to assign V, D and J gene segments. For a sequence to be retained, a match of at least six nucleotides to both a V gene segment and a J gene segment was required. A rearrangement was called productive if the CDR3 had no stop codons and remained in frame with V and J, and every other rearrangement was called non-productive. CDR3 was defined by IMGT convention, running from the second conserved V-encoded cysteine to the conserved J-encoded phenylalanine. The earlier analysis of about 500 of the donors excluded sequences that lacked an unambiguous match to a single V gene segment. In an earlier analysis of some 590 of the donors, V segments were called functional above 56.7% productive rearrangements and were called segregating when the between-donor standard deviation exceeded 5%. A statistical classification framework was developed to diagnose cytomegalovirus status using the catalog of TCR beta chain sequences. In a later analysis, V and J genes were assigned by comparing TCR nucleotide sequences against IMGT/GENE-DB human TR gene sequences. The TCRdist pipeline was used in a later analysis to assign CDR3 sequences and most-parsimonious VDJ recombination scenarios. A later analysis defined each TCR beta chain by its CDR3 amino acid sequence plus V-gene family, and excluded reads lacking a unique V-gene family. In a later analysis, fewer than 600 highly shared, low-generation-probability nucleotide sequences were removed to address suspected cross-contamination and a sequencing artifact. For each public chain, a later analysis derived a clonal expansion index from normalized ranks of inferred template counts within each repertoire. A later analysis computed generation probabilities with a VDJ recombination model fitted to out-of-frame rearrangements, and checked the results against IGoR. A later analysis scored TCR-TCR, TCR-HLA and TCR-CMV co-occurrence with hypergeometric tests, applying a repertoire-size bias correction to TCR pairs. False discovery rates were estimated in a later analysis by permuting HLA or CMV assignments 20 times. A later analysis grouped co-occurring TCRs with DBSCAN, adding TCRdist sequence similarity when clustering within HLA-allele-positive subsets. Repertoires with fewer than 30,000 or more than 120,000 public chains, plus five repertoires with anomalous nucleotide sharing, were excluded from co-occurrence clustering. This is the immuneACCESS table as TCRdb keeps it, with only in-frame sequences that have V and J called. A part of the clones is gone; compared with another copy, unresolved V genes explain less than half, and the rest is unexplained. The DNA gave D and trimming, while V, J and clone size come from that table. This sample gives approximately 210,000 clones in total; about three quarters of them show up just once. The leading ten clones occupy about 1% of the sample.

V is cut by 9 bases and J by 5 bases, and the space between the germline ends is 11 bases. From the cysteine through the phenylalanine, the CDR3 covers 12 amino acids. The entry retains the CDR3 DNA only, 36 bases that are in frame from base 1. CDR1 SGHTA and CDR2 FQGTGA are derived from the germline V gene. About this clone itself: Its antigen specificity is not known. No base quality values were provided; no much bigger clone lies one nucleotide off.

Recombination connected TRBV7-3 to TRBJ2-1; the D region possibly corresponds to TRBD2 (6 bases align). The origin of this receptor is a woman aged 35 to 49 in good health and CMV-seronegative. The material sequenced was PBMCs. The DNA sequence is given as TGTGCCAGGTCTCTAGCGCACAATGAGCAGTTCTTC. Its translation reads: CARSLAHNEQFF. Outside the CDR3, residues come from the reference TRBV7-3 and TRBJ2-1 proteins, so the full variable domain is: GAGVSQTPSNKVTEKGKYVELRCDPISGHTALYWYRQSLGQGPEFLIYFQGTGAADDSGLPNDRFFAVRPEGSVSTLKIQRTERGDSAVYLCARSLAHNEQFFGPGTRLTVL.